This passage covers 16 T cell receptor beta chains from one sample sequenced in a study of T cell repertoires in cytomegalovirus infection. From the reads, TCRdb called clonotypes with MiXCR, one entry per CDR3 protein. The sample includes roughly 990,000 distinct CDR3 sequences, approximately 33% of them seen just once. These receptors lack a known antigen. The material was cultured CD8+ T cells from PBMCs, obtained from culture after CMV antigen stimulation. Receptor source: a human donor in good health (CMV status not recorded). Some clones in this sample may be carry-over from other donors' samples.

In its sample, this clonotype was seen a few times. The chain combines TRBV19 with TRBJ2-2; a weak D match, TRBD1 (6 bases). This CDR3 contains 15 residues. Trimming pared 2 bases from V and 6 bases from J, leaving 13 bases between. Germline CDR1 and CDR2: LNHDA and SQIVND (reference sequence). In DNA, the CDR3 is TGTGCCAGTAGTATATTCCGGGACAACCCCGGGGAGCTGTTTTTT. Protein sequence: CASSIFRDNPGELFF. The whole variable domain, filled in from reference TRBV19 and TRBJ2-2, reads DGGITQSPKYLFRKEGQNVTLSCEQNLNHDAMYWYRQDPGQGLRLIYYSQIVNDFQKGDIAEGYSVSREKKESFPLTVTSAQKNPTAFYLCASSIFRDNPGELFFGEGSRLTVL.

This clonotype was seen a few times. V usage is TRBV10-2 and J usage is TRBJ1-2; D is unresolved. There are 12 residues in the CDR3. Looked up from germline, CDR1 is WSHSY and CDR2 is SAAADI. CDR3 amino acids: CTTMTEWNGYTF. Here the CDR3 DNA reads TGCACCACCATGACCGAGTGGAATGGCTACACCTTC.

This clonotype showed up just a few times. V is TRBV7-9 and J is TRBJ2-1; 7 bases are shared with TRBD1. Germline V gene lookup returns CDR1 SEHNR and CDR2 FQNEAQ (reference sequence). J gave up 3 bases and V 6 bases, and 17 bases lay outside the gene matches. The CDR3 runs to 18 residues. The CDR3 region has the DNA TGTGCCAGCAGACCCTCCGGGACAGACGCACTTTTCTACAATGAGCAGTTCTTC. As protein: CASRPSGTDALFYNEQFF.

CDR3 residues: CASSAGTALMRETQYF. The CDR3 region has the DNA TGTGCCAGCAGCGCAGGGACCGCCCTCATGCGGGAGACCCAGTACTTC. This rearrangement joins TRBV9 to TRBJ2-5; D could derive from TRBD1 or TRBD2 (5 bases each). Trimming cost V 3 bases and J 5 bases, with 20 bases left between them. The CDR3 loop spans 16 amino acids. Germline V gives CDR1 SGDLS, CDR2 YYNGEE.

This clonotype was observed a few times. The chain joins TRBV28 to TRBJ2-1; TRBD2 matches 9 bases. CDR1 and CDR2 from the germline V gene are MDHEN and SYDVKM. This CDR3 region has 16 residues. The trim removed 3 bases at V and 2 bases at J, leaving 5 bases unmatched. The CDR3 DNA sequence: TGTGCCAGCAGTTTTAGTCTAGCGGGGACCTACAATGAGCAGTTCTTC. It is translated as CASSFSLAGTYNEQFF. The whole variable domain, remainder taken from reference TRBV28 and TRBJ2-1, is DVKVTQSSRYLVKRTGEKVFLECVQDMDHENMFWYRQDPGLGLRLIYFSYDVKMKEKGDIPEGYSVSREKKERFSLILESASTNQTSMYLCASSFSLAGTYNEQFFGPGTRLTVL.

This clonotype has more than one count but fewer than ten. This chain uses TRBV6-6 with TRBJ1-5; 8 bases align to TRBD1. Looked up from germline, CDR1 is MNHNY and CDR2 is SVGAGI (reference sequence). This CDR3 spans 15 amino acids. V dropped 4 bases and J dropped 6; count of bases not matched to a gene: 8. The CDR3: CASSSPDRGAQPQHF. The CDR3 DNA reads as TGTGCCAGCAGTTCCCCCGACAGGGGAGCTCAGCCCCAGCATTTT.

This clonotype was counted between two and nine times. One junction end does not reproduce the germline sequence, and a read error may be involved. The chain has TRBV7-6 and TRBJ2-2; possibly TRBD1 or TRBD2 for D (5 bases each). In germline, CDR1 is SGHVS, CDR2 FNYEAQ. This CDR3 comprises 15 residues. This CDR3 reads CASSYGKGRTGELFF. The CDR3 nucleotides are TGTGCTAGCAGCTACGGGAAGGGGCGGACCGGGGAGCTGTTTTTT.

The CDR3 DNA follows: TGTGCCACCAGTGAAGGTGGGGGGGCCTCCGAGACCCAGTACTTC. This codes for CATSEGGGASETQYF. The genes are TRBV24-1 and TRBJ2-5; possibly TRBD2 for D (7 bases). Germline CDR1 is KGHDR and CDR2 is SFDVKD. The CDR3 totals 15 residues. V shed 4 bases and J shed 5 bases, with 16 bases lying between them.

This clonotype was detected ten times or more. V usage is TRBV7-2 and J usage is TRBJ1-4; a possible D gene is TRBD1 (6 bases). CDR1 and CDR2 from the germline V gene are SGHTA and FQGNSA. The CDR3 totals 15 residues. Trimming left V 5 bases short and J 5 bases short, with 15 bases between. The CDR3: CASSPPTGLNEKLFF. The CDR3 DNA follows: TGTGCCAGCAGCCCCCCGACAGGTTTAAATGAAAAACTGTTTTTT.

The chain uses TRBV7-6 and TRBJ2-2; D is possibly TRBD1 (5 bases). V lost 5 bases and J lost 6, with 7 bases in between. Germline V lookup: CDR1 SGHVS, CDR2 FNYEAQ. This CDR3 has 12 amino acids. The CDR3: CASSKQAGELFF. The CDR3 DNA follows: TGTGCCAGCAGCAAACAGGCCGGGGAGCTGTTTTTT.

This rearrangement joins TRBV7-6 to TRBJ1-3; TRBD1 agrees at 7 bases. Trimming took 8 bases from V and 0 from J; bases not matched to a gene: 13. Germline loops: CDR1 SGHVS, CDR2 FNYEAQ. The CDR3 has 17 residues. CDR3 sequence: CASPTPGQHFSGNTIYF. In nucleotides, the CDR3 is TGTGCCAGCCCGACGCCGGGACAGCATTTCTCTGGAAACACCATATATTTT.

This clonotype was seen more than once but under ten times. CDR3 coding DNA: TGCGCCAGCAGCGCCAGACAGGGCGTGAACACCGGGGAGCTGTTTTTT. Its translation is CASSARQGVNTGELFF. The gene calls are TRBV5-1 and TRBJ2-2, with 7 bases identical to TRBD1. The germline gives CDR1 SGHRS, CDR2 YFSETQ. This CDR3 has 16 residues. Trimming cost V 4 bases and J 1 base; bases outside gene matches: 7.

The chain recombines TRBV9 with TRBJ1-6, with 7 bases aligning to TRBD1. V gave up 2 bases and J gave up 6 bases; unmatched junction bases: 8. Germline V gene sequence: CDR1 SGDLS, CDR2 YYNGEE. CDR3 length: 16 amino acids. The DNA of the CDR3 is TGTGCCAGCAGCGTGAAAGGGGGCGACCCTAATTCACCCCTCCACTTT. This gives the protein CASSVKGGDPNSPLHF.

The gene calls are TRBV19 and TRBJ2-7; 9 bases are a match to TRBD1. The CDR3 length is 17 residues. J gave up 2 bases and V 0 bases, and 8 bases lay outside the gene matches. CDR1 LNHDA and CDR2 SQIVND come from the germline V gene (reference sequence). CDR3 coding DNA: TGTGCCAGTAGTATAGAAGGGACAGGGAATTTTCCCTACGAGCAGTACTTC. It specifies CASSIEGTGNFPYEQYF.

The gene calls are TRBV2 and TRBJ1-1; possibly TRBD1 for D (5 bases). The CDR3 runs to 14 residues. Per the germline V gene, CDR1 is SNHLY and CDR2 is FYNNEI. Trimming took 7 bases from V and 0 from J, leaving 12 bases between them. CDR3 region: CASIRDFMNTEAFF. The CDR3 DNA reads as TGTGCCAGCATTAGGGACTTCATGAACACTGAAGCTTTCTTT.

This clonotype was recorded only once. A read error may explain this, as a much larger clone is one base away. The chain recombines TRBV7-9 with TRBJ1-3; no reliable D call. The CDR3 extends over 11 amino acids. CDR1 SEHNR and CDR2 FQNEAQ come from the germline V gene (reference sequence). The CDR3 is CVSERGNTIYF. The CDR3 nucleotides read TGTGTCAGCGAGAGGGGAAACACCATATATTTT.